These 15 T cell receptor beta chains share one sample of origin, sequenced in a study of post-analysis software for immune sequencing data (dated by TCRdb to between 2014 and 2017). Their antigens are not known. The library was obtained by PCR. Sequencing instrument: Illumina HiSeq 2500. To reduce PCR and sequencing biases, unique molecular identifiers were built into the TCR beta cDNA libraries. TCRdb trimmed public reads at Q25 via fastp, called clones via MiXCR and kept in-frame beta chains. Every entry covers one CDR3 protein and lists the most common genes and DNA from its rows. A total of about 150,000 distinct CDR3 sequences appear in this sample, about 30% of them only once. Approximately 1.6% of the sample is in the top ten clones. What the research found in general, with its limitations: A handful of TRBV segments, including TRBV5-6, TRBV5-1 and TRBV20-1, were significantly more frequent in patients than controls.

Sequenced material: blood. The receptors derive from a girl between 10 and 17 years old with multiple sclerosis.

Turning to this clonotype: A read error may be the cause here, since a much bigger clone is one base away. The chain uses TRBV10-3 and TRBJ2-7; 9 positions agree with TRBD2. CDR1 is ENHRY, CDR2 SYGVKD, per germline. The V and J ends lost 5 bases and 6 bases, in that order; junction bases with no gene match: 8. The CDR3 loop spans 14 amino acids. The CDR3 DNA is TGTGCCATCAGTACTAGCGGGCCCCTAGCCGAGCAGTACGTC. Protein sequence: CAISTSGPLAEQYV.

The J gene is TRBJ2-3, the V gene TRBV24-1, with unresolved D. The CDR3 is 12 amino acids. V was trimmed by 7 bases and J by 0 bases, leaving 4 bases between them. Looked up from germline, CDR1 is KGHDR and CDR2 is SFDVKD. CDR3 in amino acids: CATSGSTDTQYF. CDR3 DNA sequence: TGTGCCACCAGCGGGAGCACAGATACGCAGTATTTT.

V and J are TRBV20-1 and TRBJ1-1; D might be TRBD1 (5 bases). Germline V CDR1 and CDR2: DFQATT, SNEGSKA (reference sequence). Trimming pared 3 bases from V and 3 bases from J, leaving 8 bases between. The CDR3 runs 12 residues. The CDR3 nucleotides read TGCAGTGCTAGGGGGCCGGACACTGAAGCTTTCTTT. It codes for CSARGPDTEAFF.

This clonotype appeared a few times. This rearrangement joins TRBV7-8 to TRBJ1-1, with D possibly TRBD1 on 6 matching bases. The CDR3 covers 15 residues. Germline CDR1 SGHVS, CDR2 FQNEAQ. V was clipped by 1 base and J by 1 base, with 10 bases between them. CDR3 DNA: TGTGCCAGCAGCTTAGTAGGGGGACGGAACACTGAAGCTTTCTTT. Translating gives CASSLVGGRNTEAFF. Supplemented by reference TRBV7-8 and TRBJ1-1, the full variable domain reads GAGVSQSPRYKVAKRGQDVALRCDPISGHVSLFWYQQALGQGPEFLTYFQNEAQLDKSGLPSDRFFAERPEGSVSTLKIQRTQQEDSAVYLCASSLVGGRNTEAFFGQGTRLTVV.

On this clonotype itself: Since a much larger clone is just one base distant, this may be a read error. The V gene is TRBV5-1, the J gene TRBJ2-3, with D unresolved. Germline V CDR1 and CDR2: SGHRS, YFSETQ. V gave up 3 bases and J gave up 3 bases, with 8 bases separating them. The CDR3 is made up of 13 amino acids. CDR3 sequence reads: CASSSATTDTQYF. In DNA, the CDR3 is TGCGCCAGCAGCTCGGCCACTACAGATACGCAGTATTTT.

About this clonotype itself: A clone one base away is much larger, so this may be a read error. The chain uses TRBV12-3 or TRBV12-4 and TRBJ1-2, with D uncertain. Trimming took 11 bases from V and 7 from J, leaving 20 bases between them. CDR3 size: 13 residues. This chain's CDR3 is CAGTPTRTIGYTF. CDR3 DNA sequence: TGTGCCGGCACCCCGACACGTACAATTGGCTACACCTTC.

As to this clonotype: An end of the junction differs from the germline gene, which may be a read error. This sequence joins TRBV5-1 and TRBJ2-5; 7 nucleotides agree with TRBD1. CDR1 SGHRS and CDR2 YFSETQ come from the germline V gene. The CDR3 runs to 15 residues. CDR3 DNA sequence: TGCGCCAGCAGCGGGGCAGGGATAGGGGGCTACGAGCAGCACTTC. Amino acid sequence: CASSGAGIGGYEQHF.

J is TRBJ2-7 and V is TRBV29-1; 9 bases line up with TRBD2. The CDR3 contains 15 residues. CDR1 is SQVTM and CDR2 is ANQGSEA in the germline V gene. V lost 4 bases to trimming and J lost 5 bases; unmatched junction nucleotides: 12. The CDR3 loop reads CSVALRLAGTHEQYF. Written as DNA, the CDR3 is TGCAGCGTTGCCCTAAGGCTAGCGGGAACTCACGAGCAGTACTTC.

The table lists this clonotype with many counts. The J gene is TRBJ2-5, the V gene TRBV12-3 or TRBV12-4; 7 bases are a match to TRBD1. The length of the CDR3 is 15 residues. Trimming removed 5 bases from V and 1 base from J; junction bases left unmatched: 7. As DNA, the CDR3 is TGTGCCAGCAGTCGACAGGGAGTGGGCCAAGAGACCCAGTACTTC. Translation gives CASSRQGVGQETQYF.

As for this clonotype: It may be a read error: a sequence one base away is much more abundant. The chain recombines TRBV20-1 with TRBJ2-3; TRBD2 might be the D (6 bases). The CDR3 contains 14 residues. Per germline, CDR1 DFQATT and CDR2 SNEGSKA (reference sequence). The CDR3 bases are TGCAGTGCTAGATACGCGGGAAGCACAGGTACGCAGTATTTT. It is translated as CSARYAGSTGTQYF.

The V call is TRBV20-1, the J call TRBJ2-5; no firm D call. The CDR3 extends over 13 amino acids. The V gene lost 1 base and the J gene lost 3 bases, with 9 bases spanning the gap. The V gene's germline CDR1 is DFQATT and CDR2 SNEGSKA (reference sequence). The CDR3 spells CSARAERKETQYF. In DNA, the CDR3 is TGCAGTGCTAGAGCCGAGAGAAAAGAGACCCAGTACTTC.

This chain links TRBV10-3 with TRBJ2-1; 7 nucleotides match TRBD2. Trimming cost V 3 bases and J 7 bases; bases outside gene matches: 12. This CDR3 has 16 residues. The germline gives CDR1 ENHRY, CDR2 SYGVKD. CDR3: CAISDPRTSPENEQFF. The CDR3 bases are TGTGCCATCAGTGACCCTAGGACTAGTCCCGAGAATGAGCAGTTCTTC.

V and J are TRBV13 and TRBJ1-2; TRBD1 agrees at 8 bases. Germline V gene data show CDR1 as PRHDT and CDR2 as FYEKMQ (reference sequence). The CDR3 spans 15 residues. With V trimmed by 1 base and J by 4 bases, 5 bases remained unmatched. CDR3 protein: CASSLAVTGVYGYTF. CDR3 nucleotide sequence: TGTGCCAGCAGCTTAGCTGTGACAGGGGTCTATGGCTACACCTTC.

In nucleotides, the CDR3 is TGTGCCTGGAAAGGGACCGGGGCCTATTATGGCTACACCTTC. It is translated as CAWKGTGAYYGYTF. The chain links TRBV30 to TRBJ1-2; weak D call: TRBD1 (5 bases). CDR3 length equals 14 residues. Germline CDR1 GTSNPN, CDR2 SVGIG (reference sequence). Between the trimmed V and J ends, which lost 4 bases and 5 bases, there was a span of 17 bases.

This clonotype was detected many times. The chain couples TRBV6-5 to TRBJ1-1; the D is unclear. The CDR3 consists of 12 residues. The V gene's germline CDR1 is MNHEY and CDR2 SVGAGI. V lost 6 bases to trimming and J lost 1 base, with 6 bases between them. The CDR3 protein is CASRWGNTEAFF. The CDR3 coding sequence is TGTGCCAGCAGATGGGGGAACACTGAAGCTTTCTTT.